The 19 T cell receptor beta chains reported below all come from one sample, sequenced in a study of T cell repertoires in cytomegalovirus infection. The antigens these receptors bind are not known. TCRdb re-analysed the reads in MiXCR, keeping a single row per CDR3 protein. Of hundreds of thousands of distinct CDR3 sequences in the sample, about 44% are singletons; the top ten hold just under 45%. Sequencing was performed on cultured PBMCs, taken from culture after CMV antigen stimulation. The receptors were gathered from a human donor in good health (CMV status not recorded). Some clones in this sample may be carry-over from other donors' samples.

The chain uses TRBV19 and TRBJ2-7, with a possible D match to TRBD2 (6 bases). V was shortened by 0 bases and J by 0 bases, with 9 bases between the two germline ends. Germline V CDR1 and CDR2: LNHDA, SQIVND (reference sequence). The CDR3 runs 15 residues. CDR3 residues: CASSIDPAGSYEQYF. The CDR3 DNA reads as TGTGCCAGTAGTATAGACCCAGCGGGCTCCTACGAGCAGTACTTC. Drawing the rest from reference TRBV19 and TRBJ2-7, the complete variable domain is DGGITQSPKYLFRKEGQNVTLSCEQNLNHDAMYWYRQDPGQGLRLIYYSQIVNDFQKGDIAEGYSVSREKKESFPLTVTSAQKNPTAFYLCASSIDPAGSYEQYFGPGTRLTVT.

The rearrangement links TRBV12-3 or TRBV12-4 to TRBJ2-1, with TRBD2 identical over 11 bases. The CDR3 runs to 14 residues. The junction had 2 bases not matched to a gene; V was cut back by 1 base and J by 9 bases. CDR3 sequence (DNA): TGTGCCAGCAGTTTAGATAGCGGGAGGGGTGAGCAGTTCTTC. Translating gives CASSLDSGRGEQFF.

V gene TRBV2 combines with J gene TRBJ1-1; D perhaps matches TRBD1 (6 bases). Germline V gives CDR1 SNHLY, CDR2 FYNNEI. The CDR3 has 16 residues. V was cut by 4 bases and J by 1 base, with 16 bases left in between. The CDR3 nucleotides read TGTGCCAGCAGTGGGGTAGGACAGCCAGCGAACACTGAAGCTTTCTTT. This gives the protein CASSGVGQPANTEAFF.

The table lists this clonotype with many counts. This rearrangement joins TRBV7-6 to TRBJ2-6, with D perhaps TRBD1 (6 bases). Germline V gene lookup returns CDR1 SGHVS and CDR2 FNYEAQ. The CDR3 totals 18 residues. V lost 5 bases, J lost 1 base, and 18 bases lay in between. CDR3 in amino acids: CASSRAGTRASGANVLTF. CDR3 in DNA: TGTGCCAGCAGCCGAGCCGGGACAAGAGCTTCTGGGGCCAACGTCCTGACTTTC.

The V gene is TRBV11-2, the J gene TRBJ2-1; 9 bases are a match to TRBD1. Trimming took 4 bases from V and 6 from J; bases not matched to a gene: 10. The CDR3 extends over 16 amino acids. Germline CDR1 reads SGHAT; CDR2 reads FQNNGV. The CDR3 is CASSSRGDRAGNEQFF. CDR3 nucleotides: TGTGCCAGCAGCTCCAGGGGGGACAGGGCGGGCAATGAGCAGTTCTTC. Filled out from reference TRBV11-2 and TRBJ2-1, the complete variable domain reads EAGVAQSPRYKIIEKRQSVAFWCNPISGHATLYWYQQILGQGPKLLIQFQNNGVVDDSQLPKDRFSAERLKGVDSTLKIQPAKLEDSAVYLCASSSRGDRAGNEQFFGPGTRLTVL.

The CDR3 protein is CSARPGTAHNSPLHF. CDR3 DNA: TGCAGTGCTAGGCCGGGGACGGCCCATAATTCACCCCTCCACTTT. The J gene is TRBJ1-6, the V gene TRBV20-1, with a weak D call TRBD1 (5 bases). Germline V CDR1 and CDR2: DFQATT, SNEGSKA (reference sequence). The CDR3 sequence is 15 residues long. With 3 bases removed from V and 5 bases from J, the gap between germline ends came to 14 bases.

Regarding this clonotype: The junction departs from the called germline gene at one end, perhaps through a read error. The gene calls are TRBV7-8 and TRBJ1-1; D is possibly TRBD1 (6 bases). This CDR3 has 13 amino acids. The germline gives CDR1 SGHVS, CDR2 FQNEAQ. This CDR3 reads CASTQAMGAETFF. CDR3 bases: TGTGCCAGCACCCAAGCGATGGGGGCTGAAACTTTCTTT.

This clonotype was found a few times. CDR3 amino acids: CASSFSSYSQETQYF. CDR3 coding DNA: TGTGCCAGCAGCTTTAGCAGCTACAGCCAAGAGACCCAGTACTTC. The chain is built from TRBV7-2 and TRBJ2-5; D call uncertain. The V end lost 3 bases, the J end lost 1 base, and 12 bases lay between the germline ends. Germline assignment: CDR1 SGHTA and CDR2 FQGNSA. The CDR3 spans 15 residues. Full variable domain (missing parts from reference TRBV7-2 and TRBJ2-5): GAGVSQSPSNKVTEKGKDVELRCDPISGHTALYWYRQSLGQGLEFLIYFQGNSAPDKSGLPSDRFSAERTGGSVSTLTIQRTQQEDSAVYLCASSFSSYSQETQYFGPGTRLLVL.

The V call is TRBV7-2, the J call TRBJ1-2; 10 bases match TRBD1. CDR1 and CDR2 (germline): SGHTA, FQGNSA. V shed 6 bases and J 6 bases; nucleotides not matched to a gene: 7. The CDR3 runs to 14 residues. In DNA form, the CDR3 reads TGTGCCAGCAGTATATCGGGGACAGGGGATGGCTACACCTTC. Protein product: CASSISGTGDGYTF. Based on the CDR3 plus reference TRBV7-2 and TRBJ1-2, the full variable domain is GAGVSQSPSNKVTEKGKDVELRCDPISGHTALYWYRQSLGQGLEFLIYFQGNSAPDKSGLPSDRFSAERTGGSVSTLTIQRTQQEDSAVYLCASSISGTGDGYTFGSGTRLTVV.

V gene TRBV15 combines with J gene TRBJ2-3; D is unclear. Trimming shortened V by 5 bases and J by 1 base, and 16 bases separated the two germline ends. CDR1 and CDR2 (germline): LNHNV, YYDKDF (reference sequence). This CDR3 is 16 amino acids long. CDR3 sequence: CATSATSRFGTDTQYF. The CDR3 coding sequence is TGTGCCACCAGCGCGACTTCCCGATTCGGCACAGATACGCAGTATTTT.

The rearrangement links TRBV12-3 or TRBV12-4 to TRBJ1-2; TRBD1 aligns across 9 bases. The CDR3 runs 15 residues. V dropped 3 bases and J dropped 4; count of bases not matched to a gene: 6. The CDR3 spells CASSFGLTGGYGYTF. The CDR3 nucleotides read TGTGCCAGCAGTTTTGGGCTGACAGGGGGCTATGGCTACACCTTC.

The V gene is TRBV6-6, the J gene TRBJ2-7; 10 nucleotides line up with TRBD1. The CDR3 extends over 14 amino acids. V gave up 7 bases and J gave up 1 base; unmatched junction bases: 4. Germline CDR1 and CDR2: MNHNY and SVGAGI (reference sequence). The DNA of the CDR3 is TGTGCCAGCACCGGGACAGGGGCGTCCTACGAGCAGTACTTC. Amino acids: CASTGTGASYEQYF.

This chain links TRBV11-2 with TRBJ2-1, with 9 positions matching TRBD2. This CDR3 comprises 17 residues. CDR1 is SGHAT, CDR2 FQNNGV, per germline. V dropped 5 bases and J dropped 7; count of bases not matched to a gene: 15. The CDR3 here is CASSPPPRRGGGNEQFF. In DNA, the CDR3 is TGTGCCAGCAGCCCGCCCCCGAGGCGGGGGGGCGGGAATGAGCAGTTCTTC.

This clonotype was counted a few times. This rearrangement joins TRBV6-2 or TRBV6-3 to TRBJ2-5; D is undetermined. Trimming took off 0 bases at V and 0 bases at J, with 8 bases between the two ends. CDR1 is MNHEY, CDR2 SVGEGT, per germline. This CDR3 has 15 residues. The CDR3 loop reads CASSYSAANQETQYF. The DNA for the CDR3 is TGTGCCAGCAGTTACTCGGCCGCCAACCAAGAGACCCAGTACTTC.

The table lists this clonotype with a few counts. This chain uses TRBV6-1 with TRBJ2-5; 10 bases match TRBD1. Germline CDR1 MNHNS, CDR2 SASEGT. The CDR3 runs to 15 residues. The V gene end was trimmed by 6 bases and the J gene end by 4 bases; junction bases not matched to a gene: 8. CDR3 DNA: TGTGCCAGCAGGAGATCCCGGACAGGGGGAGAGACCCAGTACTTC. Translated, it gives CASRRSRTGGETQYF.

This clonotype appeared a few times. The rearrangement links TRBV7-6 to TRBJ2-3, with no clear D. CDR1 is SGHVS and CDR2 is FNYEAQ in the germline V gene. The V gene lost 3 bases and the J gene lost 2 bases, with 9 bases spanning the gap. This CDR3 comprises 14 residues. The CDR3 nucleotides are TGTGCCAGCAGCTTGAACAGCTACACAGATACGCAGTATTTT. Its protein is CASSLNSYTDTQYF.

The chain combines TRBV7-2 with TRBJ2-1; 13 bases map to TRBD2. J gave up 15 bases and V 4 bases, and 18 bases lay outside the gene matches. CDR3 length equals 17 residues. From germline, CDR1 is SGHTA and CDR2 FQGNSA. CDR3: CASSSQRLAGGNIKVFF. The DNA of the CDR3 is TGTGCCAGCAGCTCCCAGAGACTAGCGGGAGGAAATATAAAGGTGTTCTTC.

This clonotype was seen only a few times. The chain recombines TRBV6-1 with TRBJ2-5; the match to TRBD1 covers 7 bases. Trimming took 6 bases from V and 4 from J; bases not matched to a gene: 5. The CDR3 spans 13 residues. Germline V lookup: CDR1 MNHNS, CDR2 SASEGT. The CDR3, as DNA: TGTGCCAGCAGAACAGGGGCGGGAGAGACCCAGTACTTC. This encodes CASRTGAGETQYF.

The chain uses TRBV2 and TRBJ1-1; 8 bases map to TRBD1. CDR3 length: 19 amino acids. Looked up from germline, CDR1 is SNHLY and CDR2 is FYNNEI. J lost 3 bases, V lost 5 bases, and 20 bases had no gene match. Written as DNA, the CDR3 is TGTGCCAGCAGTCAGGCCTCCGGACAGGGTAGTAGGACGGACACTGAAGCTTTCTTT. This encodes CASSQASGQGSRTDTEAFF.